Below are 9 T cell receptor beta chains sequenced from a single sample in a study of blood T cells in healthy people across ages. Through a sample-barcoded 5' primer and a J-beta primer mix, a second PCR was run for about 7 to 12 cycles. One entry per CDR3 protein, called by TCRdb with MiXCR from the 5' RACE reads. The sample includes roughly 900,000 distinct CDR3 sequences, 29% of them seen just once. Source material: blood. The source of these receptors is a woman aged 80 or over in good health.

In DNA, the CDR3 is TGTGCCAGCAGTTCGGTTGGTAGCGCGACCTACGAGCAGTACTTC. This gives the protein CASSSVGSATYEQYF. The chain uses TRBV12-3 or TRBV12-4 and TRBJ2-7, with D tentatively TRBD2 (5 bases). The CDR3 is made up of 15 amino acids. V was cut by 4 bases and J by 2 bases, with 15 bases left in between.

This clonotype has only a few counts. With a much larger clone just one base away, this may be a read error. This chain connects TRBV5-1 to TRBJ2-1; 12 bases are shared with TRBD2. This CDR3 has 16 residues. V was pared by 4 bases and J by 10 bases, with 12 bases of the junction left unmatched. Germline loops: CDR1 SGHRS, CDR2 YFSETQ. The CDR3 coding sequence is TGCGCCAGCAGCGCCACTAGCGGGGGGCCAGGCGGGGAGCAGTTCTTC. It codes for CASSATSGGPGGEQFF.

There are many counts of this clonotype. The CDR3 coding sequence is TGTGCCAGCAGCATCCGGGACCCCCGAACCGGCAATGAGCAGTTCTTC. The encoded protein is CASSIRDPRTGNEQFF. This sequence joins TRBV3-1 and TRBJ2-1; D tentatively reads TRBD1 or TRBD2 (5 bases each). CDR3 length: 16 residues. Germline V gives CDR1 LGHDT, CDR2 YNNKEL (reference sequence). The V and J ends lost 5 bases and 6 bases respectively, with 20 bases between them.

This clonotype was seen at least ten times. The genes are TRBV11-2 and TRBJ2-1; either TRBD1 or TRBD2 may supply D (5 bases each). Germline lookup yields CDR1 SGHAT and CDR2 FQNNGV. Trimming cost V 4 bases and J 8 bases, with 18 bases left between them. This CDR3 has 15 residues. Here the CDR3 reads CASSSRDPLLDEQFF. For the CDR3, the DNA is TGTGCCAGCAGCTCCCGGGACCCTCTCCTGGATGAGCAGTTCTTC.

This clonotype has at least ten counts. The V call is TRBV24-1, the J call TRBJ2-1, with 8 bases matching TRBD2. There are 16 residues in the CDR3. V shed 3 bases and J 3 bases; nucleotides not matched to a gene: 6. Germline loops: CDR1 KGHDR, CDR2 SFDVKD. CDR3 in amino acids: CATSDRTSRGYNEQFF. The CDR3 DNA sequence: TGTGCCACCAGTGATAGGACTAGCAGGGGCTACAATGAGCAGTTCTTC.

A remark on this clonotype: A read error may explain this, as a much larger clone is one base away. The rearrangement joins TRBV6-6 to TRBJ2-1; 8 bases align to TRBD1. V dropped 7 bases and J dropped 8; count of bases not matched to a gene: 10. The CDR3 is made up of 14 amino acids. Germline CDR1 MNHNY, CDR2 SVGAGI (reference sequence). The CDR3 bases are TGTGCCAGCACCCTGGACAGGGCGGGGCATGAGCAGTTCTTC. Its translation: CASTLDRAGHEQFF.

Worth noting for this clonotype: A much more abundant neighbour one base away suggests this may be a read error. The genes are TRBV12-3 or TRBV12-4 and TRBJ2-5; no clear D. The V end was cut by 5 bases, the J end by 4 bases, with 14 bases between. This CDR3 is built from 14 residues. For the CDR3, the DNA is TGTGCCAGCAGTGCTGGGTCGAAACGAGAGACCCAGTACTTC. As protein: CASSAGSKRETQYF.

The rearrangement uses TRBV6-5 and TRBJ2-4; TRBD1 is a possible D gene (6 bases). The germline V and J ends were trimmed by 5 bases and 13 bases, with 18 bases remaining between them. CDR3 length equals 13 residues. From germline, CDR1 is MNHEY and CDR2 SVGAGI. The CDR3, as DNA: TGTGCCAGCAGTGAAAGGGGGACCGCCGGGCAGTACTTC. Encoded protein: CASSERGTAGQYF.

This clonotype has just a few counts. J is TRBJ1-2 and V is TRBV15, with 8 positions matching TRBD1. The V and J ends lost 8 bases and 8 bases, in that order; junction bases with no gene match: 10. Germline V gene data show CDR1 as LNHNV and CDR2 as YYDKDF (reference sequence). The length of the CDR3 is 13 residues. The CDR3, as DNA: TGTGCCACCGCAGGGGGCCGGGACGGGGGCTACACCTTC. This gives the protein CATAGGRDGGYTF.